These 13 T cell receptor beta chains came from one sample sequenced in a study of identical twins. Each CDR3 protein is one row after TCRdb ran MiXCR on the 5' RACE reads. The data hold 450,000 to 650,000 distinct CDR3 sequences, with 7.5% to 10% observed a single time. The sample was also linked to a second study, of yellow fever vaccine responses in identical twins.

The sample comprised PBMCs. These receptors came from a woman aged 18-29 years in good health.

Many counts were recorded for this clonotype. The J gene is TRBJ2-2, the V gene TRBV2; 7 nucleotides line up with TRBD1. The CDR3 extends over 14 amino acids. Germline CDR1 SNHLY, CDR2 FYNNEI. The junction had 2 bases not matched to a gene; V was cut back by 6 bases and J by 1 base. The CDR3 reads CASRGQVNTGELFF. The CDR3, as DNA: TGTGCCAGCAGAGGACAGGTGAACACCGGGGAGCTGTTTTTT.

This chain uses TRBV20-1 with TRBJ2-5, with D possibly being TRBD1 or TRBD2 (5 bases each). Germline CDR1 is DFQATT and CDR2 is SNEGSKA (reference sequence). CDR3 size: 15 residues. The V end was cut by 2 bases, the J end by 5 bases, with 18 bases between. The CDR3 nucleotides are TGCAGTGCTAGATTCGCGGCGGACTCAGGGGAGACCCAGTACTTC. Translation: CSARFAADSGETQYF.

This clonotype was detected many times. The V and J genes are TRBV4-3 and TRBJ2-5, with no clear D. There are 11 residues in the CDR3. V gave up 7 bases and J gave up 5 bases, with 8 bases separating them. CDR1 is LGHNA, CDR2 YSLEER, per germline. The CDR3 nucleotides are TGCGCCAGCACCAACGGGGAGACCCAGTACTTC. This encodes CASTNGETQYF.

The V call is TRBV20-1, the J call TRBJ2-1; D possibly uses TRBD1 or TRBD2 (5 bases each). Germline-derived CDR1 and CDR2 are DFQATT and SNEGSKA (reference sequence). The CDR3 is made up of 17 amino acids. The V end lost 5 bases, the J end lost 2 bases, and 22 bases lay between the germline ends. The CDR3 is CSAAHYAGTDPYNEQFF. The CDR3 DNA reads TGCAGTGCTGCTCACTATGCCGGGACCGACCCCTACAATGAGCAGTTCTTC.

This clonotype was observed many times. The chain has TRBV7-6 and TRBJ2-4, with no clear D. The CDR3 covers 13 residues. Germline CDR1 and CDR2: SGHVS and FNYEAQ. V lost 0 bases and J 7 bases, leaving 7 bases between the germline ends. DNA of the CDR3: TGTGCCAGCAGCTTAGCGCCGGTGAACATTCAGTACTTC. It yields the protein CASSLAPVNIQYF.

The chain joins TRBV24-1 to TRBJ2-1; 9 nucleotides align to TRBD1. The CDR3 spans 15 residues. The ends lost 0 bases at V and 4 bases at J; junction bases unmatched: 0. The germline V gene has CDR1 KGHDR and CDR2 SFDVKD. This CDR3 reads CATSDLGTGYNEQFF. DNA for the CDR3: TGTGCCACCAGTGATTTGGGGACAGGGTACAATGAGCAGTTCTTC.

This clonotype was seen at least ten times. CDR3 coding DNA: TGTGCCAGCAGCGATCGGGACAAGGATAAGCAGTACTTC. It encodes CASSDRDKDKQYF. J is TRBJ2-7 and V is TRBV12-3 or TRBV12-4, with D perhaps matching TRBD1 (6 bases). This CDR3 spans 13 amino acids. With 6 bases removed from V and 8 bases from J, the gap between germline ends came to 17 bases.

This clonotype was recorded a few times. The J gene is TRBJ2-1, the V gene TRBV4-3; 7 nucleotides match TRBD1. Germline V gives CDR1 LGHNA, CDR2 YSLEER. V dropped 2 bases and J dropped 1; count of bases not matched to a gene: 8. This CDR3 spans 17 amino acids. The CDR3 region is CASSQSIVTGSYNEQFF. CDR3 in DNA: TGCGCCAGCAGCCAATCAATAGTGACAGGGTCCTACAATGAGCAGTTCTTC.

This clonotype was picked up many times. Here the CDR3 DNA reads TGTGCCACCAGCAGAGGGGCAGGCGCTTACGAGCAGTACTTC. This sequence encodes CATSRGAGAYEQYF. V gene TRBV15 combines with J gene TRBJ2-7; D remains unclear. CDR1 and CDR2 from the germline V gene are LNHNV and YYDKDF (reference sequence). This CDR3 has 14 amino acids. V lost 1 base to trimming and J lost 4 bases, with 11 bases between them.

V usage is TRBV14 and J usage is TRBJ2-1, with 7 bases fitting TRBD1. Germline loops: CDR1 SGHDN, CDR2 FVKESK. This CDR3 has 17 residues. V was pared by 2 bases and J by 5 bases, with 12 bases of the junction left unmatched. CDR3 residues: CASSQRVSKDRNNEQFF. The CDR3 nucleotides are TGTGCCAGCAGCCAAAGGGTCTCGAAGGACAGGAACAATGAGCAGTTCTTC.

The rearrangement uses TRBV25-1 and TRBJ2-6, with no clear D. V gave up 8 bases and J gave up 4 bases, with 6 bases separating them. The CDR3 runs to 12 residues. Germline V gene data show CDR1 as MGHDK and CDR2 as SYGVNS. The CDR3 region has the DNA TGTGCCAGCTGTTCGGGGGCCAACGTCCTGACTTTC. Its translation is CASCSGANVLTF.

In its sample, this clonotype was seen many times. CDR3 loop: CASSSTDLVGEQFF. Written as DNA, the CDR3 is TGCGCCAGCAGCTCTACCGACCTAGTCGGTGAGCAGTTCTTC. This chain connects TRBV5-1 to TRBJ2-1; the D is unclear. V lost 3 bases to trimming and J lost 9 bases, with 16 bases between them. The CDR3 totals 14 residues. Germline V gene sequence: CDR1 SGHRS, CDR2 YFSETQ.

This clonotype was detected many times. The chain employs TRBV4-2 and TRBJ1-4; TRBD1 matches at 9 bases. Per germline, CDR1 LGHNA and CDR2 YNFKEQ. This CDR3 has 17 amino acids. Losses at the gene ends were 0 bases for V and 7 bases for J; bases not matched to a gene: 9. CDR3 bases: TGTGCCAGCAGCCAAGACCCCCCCGGACAGGGGAGTGAAAAACTGTTTTTT. This translates into CASSQDPPGQGSEKLFF.